Presented here are 20 T cell receptor beta chains from one specimen sequenced in a study of technical replicates of blood from a few donors. Profiling relied on immunoSEQ multiplex PCR, and the TCRdb table lists in-frame clones only, not all of them. The data contain approximately 52,000 clones, around nine tenths of them singletons. The sample consisted of PBMCs. All receptors come from a human donor in good health. Some clones in this sample may be carry-over from other donors' samples.

The chain uses TRBV7-9 and TRBJ2-7; tentatively, D is TRBD1 (5 bases). Germline CDR1 is SEHNR and CDR2 is FQNEAQ (reference sequence). The CDR3 extends over 10 amino acids. The V end lost 10 bases, the J end lost 5 bases, and 9 bases lay between the germline ends. CDR3 in DNA: TGTGCCACCGCAGGGAACGAGCAGTACTTC. It encodes CATAGNEQYF.

The chain uses TRBV4-1 and TRBJ2-7, with 9 positions matching TRBD2. CDR3 length equals 16 residues. V was pared by 4 bases and J by 5 bases, with 12 bases of the junction left unmatched. CDR1 is MGHRA and CDR2 is YSYEKL in the germline V gene. The CDR3 bases are TGCGCCAGCAGCCGCCGCTCCGGCGGGGGGGCAAACGAGCAGTACTTC. Protein product: CASSRRSGGGANEQYF.

This chain joins TRBV5-1 and TRBJ2-7; tentatively, D is TRBD1 (5 bases). This CDR3 comprises 13 residues. The germline V gene has CDR1 SGHRS and CDR2 YFSETQ. Trimming removed 3 bases at V and 3 bases at J, with 10 bases between. Here the CDR3 reads CASSSRQNYEQYF. The CDR3 nucleotides are TGCGCCAGCAGCTCACGACAGAACTACGAGCAGTACTTC.

The chain employs TRBV19 and TRBJ1-1, with D maybe TRBD1 (5 bases). CDR3 length: 13 residues. Trimming stripped 3 bases from V and 9 bases from J, with 14 bases between. Germline-derived CDR1 and CDR2 are LNHDA and SQIVND (reference sequence). The CDR3 DNA is TGTGCCAGTAGTATTCCTCCCGGGGGACAAGCTTTCTTT. This translates into CASSIPPGGQAFF. Complete variable domain (other parts from reference TRBV19 and TRBJ1-1): DGGITQSPKYLFRKEGQNVTLSCEQNLNHDAMYWYRQDPGQGLRLIYYSQIVNDFQKGDIAEGYSVSREKKESFPLTVTSAQKNPTAFYLCASSIPPGGQAFFGQGTRLTVV.

This clone appeared once. V and J are TRBV11-3 and TRBJ1-1; D might be TRBD1 (5 bases). Germline V gives CDR1 SGHNT, CDR2 YENEEA. Trimming pared 1 base from V and 11 bases from J, leaving 14 bases between. The CDR3 contains 13 residues. CDR3 sequence (DNA): TGTGCCAGCAGCTTAGGGCAGGGCACTATGGCTTTCTTT. Translation gives CASSLGQGTMAFF.

The chain is built from TRBV18 and TRBJ1-1, with D unresolved. With 2 bases removed from V and 0 bases from J, the gap between germline ends came to 4 bases. This CDR3 is built from 13 residues. Germline V gene data show CDR1 as KGHSH and CDR2 as LQKENI. The CDR3 region is CASSPGLNTEAFF. The CDR3 DNA follows: TGTGCCAGCTCACCAGGGCTGAACACTGAAGCTTTCTTT.

The chain employs TRBV30 and TRBJ2-6; possible D gene TRBD1, 5 bases. The V and J ends lost 2 bases and 0 bases respectively, with 8 bases between them. The CDR3 is made up of 15 amino acids. CDR1 GTSNPN and CDR2 SVGIG come from the germline V gene (reference sequence). The CDR3 region is CAWSKGSSGANVLTF. The DNA for the CDR3 is TGTGCCTGGAGTAAGGGGTCCTCTGGGGCCAACGTCCTGACTTTC.

This chain joins TRBV4-1 and TRBJ2-1, with D possibly being TRBD1 (5 bases). The CDR3 length is 15 residues. Trimming left V 3 bases short and J 8 bases short, with 17 bases between. Looked up from germline, CDR1 is MGHRA and CDR2 is YSYEKL. CDR3 amino acids: CASSQGQGPLDEQFF. The CDR3, as DNA: TGCGCCAGCAGCCAGGGCCAGGGCCCGCTGGATGAGCAGTTCTTC.

The CDR3 DNA follows: TGTGCCAGCAGTTATGGGGCCAGAGCCCGCAATCAGCCCCAGCATTTT. Amino acids: CASSYGARARNQPQHF. The rearrangement uses TRBV6-6 and TRBJ1-5; D is perhaps TRBD1 (5 bases). V dropped 3 bases and J dropped 2 bases, with 14 bases sitting between them. CDR3 size: 16 residues. In germline, CDR1 is MNHNY, CDR2 SVGAGI (reference sequence).

The chain uses TRBV7-2 and TRBJ2-3; tentatively, D is TRBD2 (5 bases). The V end was cut by 3 bases, the J end by 4 bases, with 5 bases between. The CDR3 is 12 residues long. CDR1 and CDR2 (germline): SGHTA, FQGNSA. As DNA, the CDR3 is TGTGCCAGCAGCTTTAGCGCAGATACGCAGTATTTT. Its translation: CASSFSADTQYF.

The chain links TRBV7-2 to TRBJ2-1; TRBD1 aligns across 10 bases. This CDR3 has 15 amino acids. CDR1 is SGHTA, CDR2 FQGNSA, per germline. With 3 bases clipped from V and 3 bases from J, the junction kept 2 bases outside the gene matches. DNA for the CDR3: TGTGCCAGCAGCTTGACAGGGGGCGGCTACAATGAGCAGTTCTTC. Protein sequence: CASSLTGGGYNEQFF.

For the CDR3, the DNA is TGCGCCAGCAGCCAAGACACAGGGGGCGGCTACACCTTC. Translation gives CASSQDTGGGYTF. The gene calls are TRBV4-1 and TRBJ1-2; 9 bases map to TRBD1. V dropped 0 bases and J dropped 8; count of bases not matched to a gene: 1. The CDR3 runs 13 residues. Germline CDR1 is MGHRA and CDR2 is YSYEKL.

This clone has a handful of counts. V usage is TRBV6-4 and J usage is TRBJ2-1; TRBD2 matches at 12 bases. V trimming: 0 bases; J trimming: 9 bases; junction bases outside the gene matches: 9. Germline V gene lookup returns CDR1 MRHNA and CDR2 SNTAGT. The CDR3 has 17 amino acids. The CDR3 sequence: CASSDSASGGVPTEQFF. The CDR3 coding sequence is TGTGCCAGCAGTGACTCAGCTAGCGGGGGGGTTCCTACTGAGCAGTTCTTC.

This sequence joins TRBV5-4 and TRBJ1-4; 7 positions agree with TRBD1. V gave up 3 bases and J gave up 8 bases; unmatched junction bases: 13. Germline assignment: CDR1 SGHNT and CDR2 YYREEE (reference sequence). The CDR3 is 16 amino acids. The DNA for the CDR3 is TGTGCCAGCAGCTCTACGACAGGGCGAGGTATGGAAAAACTGTTTTTT. Its protein product is CASSSTTGRGMEKLFF.

The rearrangement joins TRBV7-9 to TRBJ1-2, with TRBD1 as a possible D gene (5 bases). The CDR3 extends over 16 amino acids. Germline V lookup: CDR1 SEHNR, CDR2 FQNEAQ (reference sequence). The germline V and J ends were trimmed by 5 bases and 8 bases, with 24 bases remaining between them. The CDR3 sequence is CASSPNPAGGLQGYTF. Here the CDR3 DNA reads TGTGCCAGCAGCCCAAACCCAGCGGGGGGGTTGCAAGGCTACACCTTC.

The rearrangement links TRBV25-1 to TRBJ2-2; possible D gene TRBD1, 5 bases. The germline V gene has CDR1 MGHDK and CDR2 SYGVNS. CDR3 size: 15 residues. V shed 1 base and J shed 3 bases, with 9 bases lying between them. The CDR3 sequence: CASSESNRHTGELFF. Here the CDR3 DNA reads TGTGCCAGCAGTGAATCTAACAGGCACACCGGGGAGCTGTTTTTT.

This chain uses TRBV27 with TRBJ1-5; TRBD1 matches at 8 bases. Per germline, CDR1 MNHEY and CDR2 SMNVEV (reference sequence). The trim removed 5 bases at V and 3 bases at J, leaving 6 bases unmatched. The CDR3 runs 15 residues. The CDR3, as DNA: TGTGCCAGCAGTCTCCGGACAGGGCCCAATCAGCCCCAGCATTTT. As protein: CASSLRTGPNQPQHF.

The chain links TRBV7-2 to TRBJ1-2; the match to TRBD1 covers 8 bases. The CDR3 is made up of 12 amino acids. Per germline, CDR1 SGHTA and CDR2 FQGNSA. The V and J ends lost 4 bases and 8 bases, in that order; junction bases with no gene match: 3. The CDR3 DNA sequence: TGTGCCAGCAGCTCGGACAGGGACGGCTACACCTTC. The encoded protein is CASSSDRDGYTF. Full variable domain (rest looked up from reference TRBV7-2 and TRBJ1-2): GAGVSQSPSNKVTEKGKDVELRCDPISGHTALYWYRQSLGQGLEFLIYFQGNSAPDKSGLPSDRFSAERTGGSVSTLTIQRTQQEDSAVYLCASSSDRDGYTFGSGTRLTVV.

The chain carries TRBV4-1 and TRBJ1-6; a weak D match, TRBD1 (5 bases). The CDR3 has 18 amino acids. Trimming pared 0 bases from V and 6 bases from J, leaving 18 bases between. Germline CDR1 and CDR2: MGHRA and YSYEKL. CDR3 bases: TGCGCCAGCAGCCAAGATCTGATGGGGGGTACAATTAATTCACCCCTCCACTTT. It specifies CASSQDLMGGTINSPLHF.

This chain links TRBV29-1 with TRBJ2-1; possibly TRBD1 for D (5 bases). Looked up from germline, CDR1 is SQVTM and CDR2 is ANQGSEA. CDR3 length: 11 residues. Trimming cost V 3 bases and J 6 bases, with 6 bases left between them. As DNA, the CDR3 is TGCAGCGTTGACAGGGTCAATGAGCAGTTCTTC. It translates to CSVDRVNEQFF.